This T cell receptor beta chain was sequenced for a study of T cells after yellow fever vaccination. One entry per CDR3 protein results from TCRdb running MiXCR on the 5' RACE reads. The data show about 550,000 distinct CDR3 sequences, about a fifth seen once. CDR3 length: 15 amino acids. The V and J ends lost 4 bases and 2 bases respectively, with 14 bases between them. In germline, CDR1 is SGHNT, CDR2 YYREEE (reference sequence). Concerning this clonotype: The antigen remains unidentified.

Overall study findings and caveats: A secondary response was less intense yet reached its peak sooner, at day 5 versus 15. The study noted that FACS-sorted repertoires could contain abundant clonotypes contaminating from the bulk population. Post-booster samples contained most primary-vaccination clones (approximately 96% CD4, around 88% CD8). A minor fraction of clonotypes spanned both CD4 and CD8 compartments.

The sample here was PBMCs, taken 15 days after the yellow fever booster vaccination. The origin of this receptor is a man aged 25 to 40 who received the YFV17D yellow fever vaccine. J is TRBJ2-3 and V is TRBV5-4, with a possible D match to TRBD2 (6 bases). As DNA, the CDR3 is TGTGCCAGCAGCCGAACCCCGGGAGACACAGATACGCAGTATTTT. This sequence encodes CASSRTPGDTDTQYF. Supplemented by reference TRBV5-4 and TRBJ2-3, the full variable domain reads ETGVTQSPTHLIKTRGQQVTLRCSSQSGHNTVSWYQQALGQGPQFIFQYYREEENGRGNFPPRFSGLQFPNYSSELNVNALELDDSALYLCASSRTPGDTDTQYFGPGTRLTVL.